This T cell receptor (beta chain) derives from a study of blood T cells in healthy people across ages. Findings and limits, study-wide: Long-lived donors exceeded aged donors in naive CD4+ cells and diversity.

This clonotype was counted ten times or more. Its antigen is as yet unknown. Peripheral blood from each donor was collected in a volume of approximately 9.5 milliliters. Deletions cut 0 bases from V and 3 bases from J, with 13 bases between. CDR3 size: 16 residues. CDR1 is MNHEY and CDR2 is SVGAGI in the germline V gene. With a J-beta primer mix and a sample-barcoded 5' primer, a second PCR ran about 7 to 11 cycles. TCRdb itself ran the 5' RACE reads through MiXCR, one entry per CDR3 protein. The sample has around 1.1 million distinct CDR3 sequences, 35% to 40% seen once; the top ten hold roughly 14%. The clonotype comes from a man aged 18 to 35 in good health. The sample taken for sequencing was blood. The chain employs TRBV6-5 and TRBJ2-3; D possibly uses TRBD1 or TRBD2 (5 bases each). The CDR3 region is CASSYSTGPPTDTQYF. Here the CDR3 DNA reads TGTGCCAGCAGTTACTCGACGGGGCCGCCGACAGATACGCAGTATTTT.